Sequencing of this TCR beta chain was carried out in a study of shared clonotypes between healthy human individuals. The table lists this clone with a few counts. Sequenced by immunoSEQ multiplex PCR; TCRdb stores in-frame clones only, minus some. The sample has 110,000 or so clones; 55% to 80% are singletons. The CDR3 sequence is 15 residues long. J gave up 3 bases and V 2 bases, and 4 bases lay outside the gene matches. Germline-derived CDR1 and CDR2 are SGHAT and FQDESV (reference sequence). The sample taken for sequencing was memory CD8+ T cells sorted from blood. Subset in this sample: CD45RO+ cells pooled with CCR7-negative TemRA cells. The chain has TRBV11-1 and TRBJ2-1, with TRBD1 matching over 7 bases. The clonotype was recovered from a woman aged 25 to 39 in good health. The CDR3 DNA sequence: TGTGCCAGCAGCTTAATGCAGGGGGACTACAATGAGCAGTTCTTC. Translated: CASSLMQGDYNEQFF.